This T cell receptor (beta chain) was observed in a study of blood T cell repertoires in COVID-19. Study in general: T cells, B-cell-depleted T cells, or PBMCs provided the cDNA or gDNA that served as material.

In the original processing: Quantification of nucleated cells was approximated via reference gene primer amplification. Here immunoSEQ multiplex PCR was the method, and the copy in TCRdb shows in-frame clones only, minus some. The V and J calls and the clone size are those of that table, but D and trimming were determined from the DNA. The sample lists about 130,000 clones, over 80% occurring once. V lost 6 bases and J 5 bases, leaving 14 bases between the germline ends. This CDR3 is 14 amino acids long. CDR1 is MNHEY and CDR2 is SVGAGI in the germline V gene. The source material was peripheral blood. The V gene is TRBV6-5, the J gene TRBJ2-1; tentative D call: TRBD1 (5 bases). The receptor was isolated from a man in his forties with active or convalescent COVID-19. DNA for the CDR3: TGTGCCAGCAGACCGTCAGGGCTACACAATGAGCAGTTCTTC. Protein sequence: CASRPSGLHNEQFF.